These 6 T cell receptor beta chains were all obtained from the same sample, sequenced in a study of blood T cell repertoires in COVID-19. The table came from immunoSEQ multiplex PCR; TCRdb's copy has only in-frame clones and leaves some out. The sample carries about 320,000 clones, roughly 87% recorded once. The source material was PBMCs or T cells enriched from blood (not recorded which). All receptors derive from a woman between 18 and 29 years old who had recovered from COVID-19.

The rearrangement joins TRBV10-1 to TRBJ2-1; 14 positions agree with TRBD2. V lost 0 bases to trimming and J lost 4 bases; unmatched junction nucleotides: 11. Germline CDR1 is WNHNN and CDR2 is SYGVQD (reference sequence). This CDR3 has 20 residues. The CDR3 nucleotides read TGCGCCAGCAGTGAGTCGGGACTAGCGGGAGCGGTACCCAATTACAATGAGCAGTTCTTC. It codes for CASSESGLAGAVPNYNEQFF.

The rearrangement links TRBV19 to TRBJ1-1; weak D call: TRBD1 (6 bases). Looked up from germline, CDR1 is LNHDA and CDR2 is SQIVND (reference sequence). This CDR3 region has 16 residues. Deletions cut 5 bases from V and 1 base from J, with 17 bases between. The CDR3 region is CASSPQAGHPNTEAFF. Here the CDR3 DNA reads TGTGCCAGTAGTCCCCAAGCGGGACACCCGAACACTGAAGCTTTCTTT. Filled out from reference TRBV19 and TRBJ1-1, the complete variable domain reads DGGITQSPKYLFRKEGQNVTLSCEQNLNHDAMYWYRQDPGQGLRLIYYSQIVNDFQKGDIAEGYSVSREKKESFPLTVTSAQKNPTAFYLCASSPQAGHPNTEAFFGQGTRLTVV.

The CDR3 DNA reads as TGTGCCAGCAGCTTCGGGCAGGACACCTACAATGAGCAGTTCTTC. Encoded protein: CASSFGQDTYNEQFF. The rearrangement links TRBV5-5 to TRBJ2-1; maybe TRBD1 (5 bases). V dropped 2 bases and J dropped 2 bases, with 11 bases sitting between them. Germline V gives CDR1 SGHKS, CDR2 YYEKEE (reference sequence). This CDR3 has 15 residues. Looking up the rest from reference TRBV5-5 and TRBJ2-1 gives the full variable domain: DAGVTQSPTHLIKTRGQQVTLRCSPISGHKSVSWYQQVLGQGPQFIFQYYEKEERGRGNFPDRFSARQFPNYSSELNVNALLLGDSALYLCASSFGQDTYNEQFFGPGTRLTVL.

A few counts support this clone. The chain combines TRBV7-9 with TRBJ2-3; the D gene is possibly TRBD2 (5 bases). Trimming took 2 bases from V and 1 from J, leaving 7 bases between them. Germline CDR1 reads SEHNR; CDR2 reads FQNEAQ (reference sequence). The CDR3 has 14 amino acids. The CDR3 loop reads CASSLIGGTDTQYF. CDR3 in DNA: TGTGCCAGCAGCTTAATCGGGGGCACAGATACGCAGTATTTT.

Here the CDR3 DNA reads TGTGCCAGCAGCTCCAACCCGGGACAGGGGGCTAGCTACACCTTC. Translating it yields CASSSNPGQGASYTF. The chain employs TRBV7-2 and TRBJ1-2; 12 positions match TRBD1. The ends lost 4 bases at V and 9 bases at J; junction bases unmatched: 9. Germline V gene sequence: CDR1 SGHTA, CDR2 FQGNSA. CDR3 length equals 15 residues.

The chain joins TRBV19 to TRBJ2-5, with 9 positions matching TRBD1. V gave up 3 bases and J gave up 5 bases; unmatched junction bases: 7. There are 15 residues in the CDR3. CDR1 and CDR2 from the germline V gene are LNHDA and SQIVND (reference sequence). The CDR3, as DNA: TGTGCCAGTAGTATTGGGACAGGGTCCGGCGAGACCCAGTACTTC. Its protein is CASSIGTGSGETQYF. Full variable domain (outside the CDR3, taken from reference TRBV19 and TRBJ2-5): DGGITQSPKYLFRKEGQNVTLSCEQNLNHDAMYWYRQDPGQGLRLIYYSQIVNDFQKGDIAEGYSVSREKKESFPLTVTSAQKNPTAFYLCASSIGTGSGETQYFGPGTRLLVL.